Shown below are 12 T cell receptor beta chains from a single sample sequenced in a study of vaccination and CD4 T cells after COVID-19. Sequencing of cultured CD4+ T cell DNA used the Oncomine TCR Beta short-read assay. Using its own MiXCR run on the PCR reads, TCRdb lists one record per CDR3 protein. The table lists approximately 6,000 distinct CDR3 sequences, roughly 70% of them singletons. As to treatment: roughly 10-day PBMC culture with coronavirus spike peptide pools or control peptides (ViraFEST assay). Antigens for these TCRs are unknown. Specimen: CD4+ T cells from blood, cultured in vitro. These receptors came from a human donor who had recovered from COVID-19.

This chain joins TRBV20-1 and TRBJ2-7; TRBD1 agrees at 8 bases. The V gene's germline CDR1 is DFQATT and CDR2 SNEGSKA (reference sequence). The CDR3 is made up of 15 amino acids. V lost 6 bases to trimming and J lost 2 bases; unmatched junction nucleotides: 12. CDR3 DNA: TGCAGTGCCGAAGAGTCCGGGACAGGAGCCTACGAGCAGTACTTC. Translating gives CSAEESGTGAYEQYF.

J is TRBJ2-2 and V is TRBV6-2 or TRBV6-3; a weak D match, TRBD2 (5 bases). Germline values: CDR1 MNHEY, CDR2 SVGEGT. The CDR3 runs to 15 residues. V lost 5 bases, J lost 5 bases, and 15 bases lay in between. The CDR3 coding sequence is TGTGCCAGCAGTCCCATTGATAGAGGGACCGGGGAGCTGTTTTTT. This gives the protein CASSPIDRGTGELFF.

V usage is TRBV10-1 and J usage is TRBJ1-6; TRBD1 matches at 7 bases. CDR3 length: 15 amino acids. CDR1 is WNHNN and CDR2 is SYGVQD in the germline V gene (reference sequence). The J segment lost 9 bases and the V segment lost 6 bases, leaving 11 bases of the junction unmatched. The CDR3 DNA reads as TGCGCCAGCAGGGACAGGACGACGGGAGGTTCACCCCTCCACTTT. This gives the protein CASRDRTTGGSPLHF.

This clonotype was seen more than once but under ten times. The rearrangement links TRBV7-2 to TRBJ1-5; TRBD1 agrees at 8 bases. Germline CDR1 and CDR2: SGHTA and FQGNSA. The CDR3 runs 13 residues. V gave up 5 bases and J gave up 6 bases; unmatched junction bases: 3. The CDR3 DNA reads TGTGCCAGCAGCGGGGGGACAGGTCAGCCCCAGCATTTT. Its translation: CASSGGTGQPQHF. The entire variable domain, with the rest obtained from reference TRBV7-2 and TRBJ1-5, is as follows: GAGVSQSPSNKVTEKGKDVELRCDPISGHTALYWYRQSLGQGLEFLIYFQGNSAPDKSGLPSDRFSAERTGGSVSTLTIQRTQQEDSAVYLCASSGGTGQPQHFGDGTRLSIL.

The chain joins TRBV11-2 to TRBJ1-4, with a tentative D call TRBD1 (5 bases). V was trimmed by 1 base and J by 6 bases, leaving 24 bases between them. Germline V gene sequence: CDR1 SGHAT, CDR2 FQNNGV. The CDR3 length is 19 residues. The CDR3 DNA is TGTGCCAGCAGCTTAGGTGAAAGGAGCAGGGCGAGTGTCTATGAAAAACTGTTTTTT. Translated, it gives CASSLGERSRASVYEKLFF.

This rearrangement joins TRBV2 to TRBJ2-5; D is unresolved. Per the germline V gene, CDR1 is SNHLY and CDR2 is FYNNEI. Trimming took off 6 bases at V and 0 bases at J, with 5 bases between the two ends. The CDR3 loop spans 12 amino acids. In DNA, the CDR3 is TGTGCCAGCAGACGGGACCAAGAGACCCAGTACTTC. Protein product: CASRRDQETQYF.

The rearrangement links TRBV6-5 to TRBJ1-5, with a weak D call TRBD1 (5 bases). Trimming left V 0 bases short and J 7 bases short, with 10 bases between. The CDR3 runs to 14 residues. Per germline, CDR1 MNHEY and CDR2 SVGAGI. The CDR3 coding sequence is TGTGCCAGCAGTTACTCTTCAGGGAGCCAGCCCCAGCATTTT. Translation gives CASSYSSGSQPQHF.

The chain's CDR3 is CSATQDSATNEKLFF. CDR3 nucleotides: TGCAGTGCTACCCAGGACAGTGCAACTAATGAAAAACTGTTTTTT. J is TRBJ1-4 and V is TRBV20-1, with D possibly TRBD1 on 6 matching bases. Trimming removed 4 bases from V and 0 bases from J, with 12 bases in between. The CDR3 totals 15 residues. Looked up from germline, CDR1 is DFQATT and CDR2 is SNEGSKA (reference sequence).

The chain is built from TRBV7-2 and TRBJ1-6; 7 bases match TRBD1. The V gene's germline CDR1 is SGHTA and CDR2 FQGNSA. The CDR3 is 17 amino acids. Germline trimming cut 3 bases from V and 7 bases from J; bases unmatched to any gene: 12. CDR3 nucleotides: TGTGCCAGCAGCTTGTTAACAGGGGCGGATGTCAATTCACCCCTCCACTTT. Translating gives CASSLLTGADVNSPLHF. The full variable domain, with the rest looked up from reference TRBV7-2 and TRBJ1-6, is GAGVSQSPSNKVTEKGKDVELRCDPISGHTALYWYRQSLGQGLEFLIYFQGNSAPDKSGLPSDRFSAERTGGSVSTLTIQRTQQEDSAVYLCASSLLTGADVNSPLHFGNGTRLTVT.

This clonotype is a singleton in its sample. The V gene is TRBV7-3, the J gene TRBJ2-5, with D hard to call. V lost 1 base, J lost 5 bases, and 8 bases lay in between. Looked up from germline, CDR1 is SGHTA and CDR2 is FQGTGA. The CDR3 totals 13 residues. The CDR3 DNA reads TGTGCCAGCAGCTTAAGTCTGGGGGAGACCCAGTACTTC. The encoded protein is CASSLSLGETQYF. The full variable domain, with the rest looked up from reference TRBV7-3 and TRBJ2-5, is GAGVSQTPSNKVTEKGKYVELRCDPISGHTALYWYRQSLGQGPEFLIYFQGTGAADDSGLPNDRFFAVRPEGSVSTLKIQRTERGDSAVYLCASSLSLGETQYFGPGTRLLVL.

This clonotype has more than one count but fewer than ten. V is TRBV7-9 and J is TRBJ2-5, with 7 bases matching TRBD1. This CDR3 contains 16 residues. CDR1 SEHNR and CDR2 FQNEAQ come from the germline V gene (reference sequence). V was clipped by 5 bases and J by 4 bases; unmatched bases: 13. In DNA, the CDR3 is TGTGCCAGCAGCCCCACCAGATTCAGGGGGAGAGAGACCCAGTACTTC. Translated, it gives CASSPTRFRGRETQYF.

Only a few counts were recorded for this clonotype. CDR3 sequence: CASSFSMNTEAFF. In nucleotides, the CDR3 is TGTGCCAGCAGCTTTTCTATGAACACTGAAGCTTTCTTT. This chain links TRBV7-3 with TRBJ1-1; D gene unclear. This CDR3 comprises 13 residues. Germline CDR1 is SGHTA and CDR2 is FQGTGA. V dropped 3 bases and J dropped 0 bases, with 5 bases sitting between them.